This entry concerns a single T cell receptor (beta chain). This clonotype has more than one count but fewer than ten. It lacks a known antigen. No much larger clone is present one base from it, and per-base qualities are unavailable. Sequenced on an Illumina NovaSeq 6000. cDNA libraries for TCRalpha and TCRbeta were prepared by 5'RACE using constant-segment primers, with sample barcodes and unique molecular identifiers added. Trizol reagent was used to extract RNA from every sample. The libraries were amplified in two PCR steps, and the second step added a second sample barcode and Illumina TruSeq adapters. Sequencing of the libraries was done on an Illumina NovaSeq, producing 2 x 150 bp paired-end reads. The paper's data handling went like this. Reads were demultiplexed and collapsed into UMI-guided consensus sequences with migec v1.2.7. With mixcr v2.1.11, UMI consensuses were aligned to TRA and TRB V and J templates and assembled into clonotypes. Clonotypes were classified as expanded or contracted when called significant by both edgeR and NoisET, with noise models trained on biological replicates. For edgeR calls, a false discovery rate-adjusted p below 0.01 and a log2 fold-change threshold of 1 were applied. PCA with hierarchical clustering of max-normalized trajectories of the 1000 most abundant clonotypes was used as exploratory dynamics analysis. Separately sequenced CD4+ and CD8+ repertoires were used to assign a CD4 or CD8 phenotype to each responding clone. TCRdb's own reprocessing of the public reads used fastp at Q25 and MiXCR and kept productive beta chains. Each record represents a unique CDR3 protein, reported with the most common genes and DNA among its rows. TCRdb's processing, not the authors' own work, is the source of the V and J calls. A total of roughly 320,000 distinct CDR3 sequences appear in this sample, around 27% of them only once. The leading ten clones occupy approximately 12% of the sample.

Trimmed from V: 0 bases; trimmed from J: 4 bases; junction bases lacking a gene match: 11. The CDR3 spans 18 residues, from the cysteine through the phenylalanine. This entry keeps only the CDR3 DNA: 54 bases, framed from base 1. Reading the germline V gene (reference sequence) gives CDR1 LNHNV and CDR2 YYDKDF. The data belong to a study of T-cell memory formation after mild COVID-19 (dated by TCRdb to about 2021). Concerning the study at large: Most TCR sequence clusters were specific to one of the two donors. Two young, previously healthy adult volunteers, one female and one male, were included in the cohort. In a couple of donors, T-cell clones that expanded and contracted after mild COVID-19 were followed by sequencing TCRalpha and TCRbeta repertoires longitudinally. Overall study outcomes, separate from this receptor: Only a couple of mild cases were covered by the study, and larger cohorts that include severe cases with pre-infection samples were considered necessary. From day 15 to 85, contracting clones showed balanced CD4/CD8 phenotypes, whereas a second wave of clones that expanded from day 15 to 37 leaned towards CD4+. Contracting CD4+ clones turned up mainly in the CM and EM memory subsets, whereas EMRA was where CD8+ clones were enriched. Some responding clones were found in pre-infection memory, which suggests that pre-existing cross-reactive memory T cells took part in the SARS-CoV-2 response. The second-wave clones that peaked on day 37 were not confirmed to be SARS-CoV-2 specific.

Ficoll-Paque density gradient centrifugation was used to isolate PBMCs. This sequence uses TRBV15 and TRBJ1-5, and 8 junctional nucleotides match TRBD1. This sequence originates from an adult woman who had mild COVID-19 (a few samples of this study predate the infection). The sample titles of this study are shuffled in the database, so cell type and time point are left out; the donor was told from shared clones. The sample consisted of PBMCs or a T cell subset sorted from them (not recorded which). The sequenced DNA: TGTGCCACCAGCAGAGATCACGGCAGGGGGCGCAGGAATCAGCCCCAGCATTTT. This is translated as CATSRDHGRGRRNQPQHF.